At least ten counts were recorded for the clone carrying this TCR beta chain. A J-beta primer mix and a sample-barcoded 5' primer were used in a second PCR of about 7 to 12 cycles. TCRdb re-analysed the 5' RACE reads in MiXCR, keeping a single row per CDR3 protein. The sample comprises 550,000 to 800,000 distinct CDR3 sequences, about 34% of which are singletons, and 15% rests with the top ten. The data originate from a study of blood T cells in healthy people across ages. On the study more broadly: About one barcoded TCR beta cDNA was captured per two T cells.

The sequence was obtained from a woman of 80 years or more in good health. Input material: blood.

The CDR3: CASRQGETQYF. The CDR3 nucleotides read TGTGCCAGTCGGCAGGGGGAGACCCAGTACTTC. This chain connects TRBV19 to TRBJ2-5; D might be TRBD1 (6 bases). This CDR3 comprises 11 residues. Trimming shortened V by 8 bases and J by 5 bases, and 9 bases separated the two germline ends. Germline loops: CDR1 LNHDA, CDR2 SQIVND (reference sequence).